These T cell receptor beta chains were read from a single sample in a study of cytomegalovirus exposure and HLA in healthy donors. Profiled with immunoSEQ multiplex PCR; TCRdb holds only in-frame clones, not every one. The sample contains over 150,000 clones, 80% of which appear only once. Sequenced: PBMCs. The receptors shown here come from a woman aged 45-59 years in good health and CMV-seronegative. Both conserved end residues are part of each CDR3. D genes are given only for firm matches. Rows give clone size only sometimes, using once, few, many, or a class for an expanded clone.

few	TRBD1	TRBV18	TRBJ1-1	TGTGCCAGCTCACCCCTGACAGGGGGCAACACTGAAGCTTTCTTT	CASSPLTGGNTEAFF
NA	NA	TRBV19	TRBJ2-7	TGTGCCAGTAGTAAGGGGGTCGGGGTTAGCTCCTACGAGCAGTACTTC	CASSKGVGVSSYEQYF
NA	TRBD2	TRBV4-3	TRBJ2-6	TGCGCCAGCAGCCAAGACGACCCCCGGGGGGAGTTTGCTGGGGCCAACGTCCTGACTTTC	CASSQDDPRGEFAGANVLTF
once	TRBD2	TRBV10-3	TRBJ2-5	TGTGCCATCAGTGACTCTGATAGCGGGGACCCCCAAGAGACCCAGTACTTC	CAISDSDSGDPQETQYF
NA	TRBD1	TRBV11-2	TRBJ1-2	TGTGCCAGCAGCTTAACAGGGGACTATGGCTACACCTTC	CASSLTGDYGYTF
few	NA	TRBV25-1	TRBJ2-3	TGTGCCAGCAGTGAGGACTACTATGGGGGTACGCAGTATTTT	CASSEDYYGGTQYF
NA	TRBD1	TRBV7-2	TRBJ1-2	TGTGCCAGCAGCCTAGCGTCGGGGACAGCGGATGGCTACACCTTC	CASSLASGTADGYTF
NA	NA	TRBV4-3	TRBJ2-7	TGCGCCAGCAGCCCCGAGGTCGTCTCCTACGAGCAGTACTTC	CASSPEVVSYEQYF
NA	TRBD2	TRBV11-2	TRBJ2-3	TGTGCCAGCAGCTTTATACTAGCGGGAGGTACAGATACGCAGTATTTT	CASSFILAGGTDTQYF
NA	TRBD2	TRBV7-9	TRBJ2-1	TGTGCCAGCAGCCTCGGGACTAGCGGGAGGCAGAGCTCCTACAATGAGCAGTTCTTC	CASSLGTSGRQSSYNEQFF
NA	TRBD1	TRBV7-9	TRBJ2-2	TGTGCCAGCAGCTTACACAGGGGGAAGAACACCGGGGAGCTGTTTTTT	CASSLHRGKNTGELFF